The rows below give T cell receptor beta chains drawn from one sample of a study of OX40 agonist ivuxolimab in advanced cancers. Profiling relied on immunoSEQ multiplex PCR, and the TCRdb table lists in-frame clones only, not all of them. The sample comprises 77,000 or so clones, 92% of which are singletons, and about 10% rests with the top ten. Sample: CD4+ or CD8+ T cells sorted from blood, taken in a trial of the OX40 agonist ivuxolimab. The receptors were sampled from an adult with an advanced solid tumor such as melanoma, head and neck, liver or kidney cancer. Each CDR3 is given with its conserved first and last residue. D genes are given only for firm matches. Some rows have no size entry. The others give once, few or many, or a class for an expanded clone.

NA	15	TRBV13	TRBJ1-5	NA	TGTGCCAGCAGCTTAGGTGCAGGGGGCAATCAGCCCCAGCATTTT	CASSLGAGGNQPQHF
NA	14	TRBV11-3	TRBJ2-5	NA	TGTGCCAGCAGCCTGGACGGGGAAGGAGAGACCCAGTACTTC	CASSLDGEGETQYF
NA	16	TRBV10-3	TRBJ2-2	NA	TGTGCCATCAGTGAGATGTGGGAGAGGGGTTCCGGGGAGCTGTTTTTT	CAISEMWERGSGELFF
NA	15	TRBV5-4	TRBJ1-6	NA	TGTGCCAGCAGTCGTACATGGGCTTATAATTCACCCCTCCACTTT	CASSRTWAYNSPLHF
TRBD1	17	TRBV4-2	TRBJ2-1	NA	TGTGCCAGCAGCCAAGTCGGGGCGGGACAGGGGTACAATGAGCAGTTCTTC	CASSQVGAGQGYNEQFF
NA	15	TRBV21-1	TRBJ1-6	NA	TGTGCCAGCAGCAAAGGGTCTGTATTTAATTCACCCCTCCACTTT	CASSKGSVFNSPLHF
NA	14	TRBV4-3	TRBJ1-1	NA	TGCGCCAGCAGCCAGGGGCGGGGTAACACTGAAGCTTTCTTT	CASSQGRGNTEAFF
NA	14	TRBV5-1	TRBJ2-3	NA	TGCGCCAGCAGCTTGGGGGGAAGCACAGATACGCAGTATTTT	CASSLGGSTDTQYF
TRBD2	15	TRBV6-5	TRBJ2-1	NA	TGTGCCAGCAGCACCAGCGGGGGAGGTCATCATGAGCAGTTCTTC	CASSTSGGGHHEQFF
NA	14	TRBV21-1	TRBJ2-7	NA	TGTGCCAGCAGCGTTGAAGGAACCCCCTACGAGCAGTACTTC	CASSVEGTPYEQYF
NA	16	TRBV11-2	TRBJ2-7	NA	TGTGCCAGCAGCTTAGTTTTCGGAGATTGGAAAAACGAGCAGTACTTC	CASSLVFGDWKNEQYF
TRBD1	15	TRBV4-3	TRBJ1-2	NA	TGCGCCAGCAGCCAAGGGACAGGGGAGGTTGAGGGCTACACCTTC	CASSQGTGEVEGYTF
NA	16	TRBV7-2	TRBJ2-3	NA	TGTGCCAGCAGCTTGAATTTCCCCCCCTCAGCAGATACGCAGTATTTT	CASSLNFPPSADTQYF
NA	15	TRBV4-1	TRBJ1-4	NA	TGCGCCAGCAGCCAAGAGACTCCAGCTAATGAAAAACTGTTTTTT	CASSQETPANEKLFF
NA	10	TRBV29-1	TRBJ1-1	NA	TGCAGCGTTGATGATACCGAAGCTTTCTTT	CSVDDTEAFF
NA	12	TRBV27	TRBJ2-7	NA	TGTGCCAGCGGGGACGGCCCCTACGAGCAGTACTTC	CASGDGPYEQYF
NA	14	TRBV5-6	TRBJ1-1	NA	TGTGCCAGCAGCTCCAGATTTTTGAACACTGAAGCTTTCTTT	CASSSRFLNTEAFF
NA	13	TRBV6-6	TRBJ1-5	NA	TGTGCCAGCAGTTACGGGGGAGGGCAGCCCCAGCATTTT	CASSYGGGQPQHF
NA	17	TRBV7-9	TRBJ2-7	NA	TGTGCCAGCAGCTCCCCCGCCCAGGGGACAACCTCCTACGAGCAGTACTTC	CASSSPAQGTTSYEQYF
NA	15	TRBV6-5	TRBJ2-5	NA	TGTGCCAGCAGTTACTCGCTTGGGTTTAGGGAGACCCAGTACTTC	CASSYSLGFRETQYF
TRBD1	16	TRBV14	TRBJ2-1	once	TGTGCCAGCAGCCCACCTGTGGGACAGGGTTACAATGAGCAGTTCTTC	CASSPPVGQGYNEQFF
NA	14	TRBV27	TRBJ2-5	NA	TGTGCCAGCAGTTTAGTATACAGTGGGGAGACCCAGTACTTC	CASSLVYSGETQYF
TRBD2	16	TRBV9	TRBJ2-7	NA	TGTGCCAGCAGCGTAGCCCTACTAGCGGGGGCCTACGAGCAGTACTTC	CASSVALLAGAYEQYF
NA	16	TRBV7-2	TRBJ1-1	NA	TGTGCCAGCAGCCCCGGGGGGGGGCTCATGAACACTGAAGCTTTCTTT	CASSPGGGLMNTEAFF
NA	14	TRBV27	TRBJ2-4	NA	TGTGCCAGCAGCCACAACTTAGCCAAAAACATTCAGTACTTC	CASSHNLAKNIQYF
NA	12	TRBV11-3	TRBJ2-1	NA	TGTGCCAGCAGCTCCGAAAACAATGAGCAGTTCTTC	CASSSENNEQFF
TRBD1	13	TRBV11-2	TRBJ1-2	NA	TGTGCCAGCAGCCCCGGGACAGACTATGGCTACACCTTC	CASSPGTDYGYTF
NA	15	TRBV4-3	TRBJ2-2	NA	TGCGCCAGCAGCCAAGGGCATCCCCACGACGGGGAGCTGTTTTTT	CASSQGHPHDGELFF
TRBD1	20	TRBV19	TRBJ2-3	NA	TGTGCCAGAAATAGTCTATTAGGTGGGGACAGGGGCTCTAGCACAGATACGCAGTATTTT	CARNSLLGGDRGSSTDTQYF
TRBD2	16	TRBV5-6	TRBJ2-7	NA	TGTGCCACTCGACGGGGAGGGGCTGATCGTACCTACGAGCAGTACTTC	CATRRGGADRTYEQYF
NA	12	TRBV9	TRBJ1-2	NA	TGTGCCAGCAGCGTCTCACACTATGGCTACACCTTC	CASSVSHYGYTF
TRBD1	14	TRBV19	TRBJ2-7	NA	TGTGCCAGTAGTATAGGACAGGGAACCTACGAGCAGTACTTC	CASSIGQGTYEQYF
NA	14	TRBV7-9	TRBJ2-3	NA	TGTGCCAGCAGCCCGGCGGGCGGGGCAGATACGCAGTATTTT	CASSPAGGADTQYF
TRBD1	15	TRBV13	TRBJ1-4	NA	TGTGCCAGCAGCTTAGGCAGACAGGGGGTTGAAAAACTGTTTTTT	CASSLGRQGVEKLFF
TRBD1	10	TRBV10-1	TRBJ2-7	NA	TGCGCCAGCGGGGACAGCGAGCAGTACTTC	CASGDSEQYF
TRBD2	16	TRBV5-6	TRBJ2-7	NA	TGTGCCAGCAGCCCCAATCTAGCGGGGGCGAACTACGAGCAGTACTTC	CASSPNLAGANYEQYF
TRBD2	15	TRBV19	TRBJ2-7	NA	TGTGCCAGTAGTATAGGTAGCGGGGCTCTCTACGAGCAGTACTTC	CASSIGSGALYEQYF
NA	11	TRBV13	TRBJ2-7	NA	TGTGCCAGCAGTAGCCCCTACGAGCAGTACTTC	CASSSPYEQYF
TRBD1	13	TRBV27	TRBJ2-7	NA	TGTGCCAGCAGTCCGGGACAGGGCAACGAGCAGTACTTC	CASSPGQGNEQYF
NA	15	TRBV7-9	TRBJ1-1	NA	TGTGCCAGCAGCTTCCCAATCGGAGCGGACACTGAAGCTTTCTTT	CASSFPIGADTEAFF
NA	16	TRBV4-2	TRBJ1-1	NA	TGTGCCAGCAGCCAAGATCTGGGAGGAGTGAACACTGAAGCTTTCTTT	CASSQDLGGVNTEAFF
NA	12	TRBV6-4	TRBJ2-3	NA	TGTGCCAGCAGTTACGTCACAGATACGCAGTATTTT	CASSYVTDTQYF
NA	16	TRBV7-9	TRBJ2-7	NA	TGTGCCAGCAGCGCGTCTGTGAGACAGAGCTCCTACGAGCAGTACTTC	CASSASVRQSSYEQYF
NA	15	TRBV6-5	TRBJ1-5	NA	TGTGCCAGCAGTTCCACCGGAGAGAGCAATCAGCCCCAGCATTTT	CASSSTGESNQPQHF
TRBD1	14	TRBV10-3	TRBJ2-5	NA	TGTGCCATCAGTGGGACAGGGGACGTAGAGACCCAGTACTTC	CAISGTGDVETQYF
TRBD1	15	TRBV13	TRBJ1-2	NA	TGTGCCAGCAGCCTCCGGGACAGGGAGGCCTATGGCTACACCTTC	CASSLRDREAYGYTF
TRBD1	14	TRBV27	TRBJ2-2	NA	TGTGCCAGCAGTCCGTGGACAGGGAACGGGGAGCTGTTTTTT	CASSPWTGNGELFF
NA	13	TRBV7-9	TRBJ2-3	NA	TGTGCCAGCAGCTTAGTGATCACAGATACGCAGTATTTT	CASSLVITDTQYF
NA	16	TRBV15	TRBJ2-7	few	TGTGCCACCAGCCCTGCTGCCGATGGCCCAATAGGAGAGCAGTACTTC	CATSPAADGPIGEQYF
TRBD1	14	TRBV19	TRBJ2-7	once	TGTGCCAGTAGATTAGCCGGACAGGACTACGAGCAGTACTTC	CASRLAGQDYEQYF
NA	15	TRBV13	TRBJ1-5	NA	TGTGCCAGCAGCTTGGGGAGGACAGCAAATCAGCCCCAGCATTTT	CASSLGRTANQPQHF
NA	17	TRBV7-8	TRBJ1-4	NA	TGTGCCAGCAGCTTAGTGACTACCGGGACAACTAATGAAAAACTGTTTTTT	CASSLVTTGTTNEKLFF
TRBD2	16	TRBV6-6	TRBJ2-5	NA	TGTGCCAGCAGCTCGTCCGGGAGGGCGGGGCAAGAGACCCAGTACTTC	CASSSSGRAGQETQYF
NA	12	TRBV5-6	TRBJ2-2	NA	TGTGCCAGCAGCCCAGGGGCCGGGGAGCTGTTTTTT	CASSPGAGELFF
NA	13	TRBV11-2	TRBJ2-5	NA	TGTGCCAGCAGCTTAGAGGGGCTGGAGACCCAGTACTTC	CASSLEGLETQYF
NA	14	TRBV5-5	TRBJ2-1	NA	TGTGCCAGCAGCTTGGTCTCGGCCTACAATGAGCAGTTCTTC	CASSLVSAYNEQFF
NA	15	TRBV2	TRBJ2-3	NA	TGTGCCAGCAGTGAAGGGCGGGGCGTCACAGATACGCAGTATTTT	CASSEGRGVTDTQYF
NA	15	TRBV11-2	TRBJ1-1	NA	TGTGCCAGCAGCCAACCGTGGGGTGGGGAAACTGAAGCTTTCTTT	CASSQPWGGETEAFF
NA	13	TRBV9	TRBJ1-1	NA	TGTGCCAGCGGGGCCCTACTCAACACTGAAGCTTTCTTT	CASGALLNTEAFF